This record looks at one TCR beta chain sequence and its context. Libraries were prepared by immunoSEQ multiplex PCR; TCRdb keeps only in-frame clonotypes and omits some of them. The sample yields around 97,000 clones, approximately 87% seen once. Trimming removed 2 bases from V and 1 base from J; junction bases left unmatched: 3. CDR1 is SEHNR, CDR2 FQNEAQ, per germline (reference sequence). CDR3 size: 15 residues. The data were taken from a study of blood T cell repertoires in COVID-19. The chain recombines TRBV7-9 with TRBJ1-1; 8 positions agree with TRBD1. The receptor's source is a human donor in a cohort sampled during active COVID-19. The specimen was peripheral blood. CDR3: CASSLLTGGNTEAFF. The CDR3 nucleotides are TGTGCCAGCAGCTTATTAACAGGGGGGAACACTGAAGCTTTCTTT.